Below are 19 T cell receptor beta chains sequenced from a single sample in a study of T cell repertoires in cytomegalovirus infection. TCRdb reprocessed the reads with MiXCR, giving one entry per CDR3 protein. The sample comprises roughly 200,000 distinct CDR3 sequences, about 15% of which are singletons, and around 27% rests with the top ten. Sequencing was carried out using CD8+ T cells from PBMCs. These receptor sequences come from a human donor in good health (CMV status not recorded). Some clones in this sample may be carry-over from other donors' samples.

The rearrangement joins TRBV28 to TRBJ2-5; D ambiguous. V gave up 2 bases and J gave up 1 base, with 5 bases separating them. Germline assignment: CDR1 MDHEN and CDR2 SYDVKM. CDR3 length: 13 amino acids. CDR3 nucleotide sequence: TGTGCCAGCAGTTTAAACAGCCAAGAGACCCAGTACTTC. Translated, it gives CASSLNSQETQYF.

The sample holds a few counts of this clonotype. This chain connects TRBV13 to TRBJ2-1; 7 bases are shared with TRBD1. The CDR3 covers 17 residues. Trimming took 5 bases from V and 8 from J; bases not matched to a gene: 18. Germline V CDR1 and CDR2: PRHDT, FYEKMQ (reference sequence). Written as DNA, the CDR3 is TGTGCCAGCAGCACTAACGACAGGGCCCGCTTAGAGGATGAGCAGTTCTTC. It specifies CASSTNDRARLEDEQFF.

The chain links TRBV12-3 or TRBV12-4 to TRBJ2-1; D possibly corresponds to TRBD1 (5 bases). V lost 3 bases and J 8 bases, leaving 20 bases between the germline ends. The CDR3 contains 16 residues. The CDR3 protein is CASSFRGPGQVDEQFF. The DNA of the CDR3 is TGTGCCAGCAGTTTTAGGGGCCCCGGGCAAGTAGATGAGCAGTTCTTC.

This clonotype was counted between two and nine times. The rearrangement uses TRBV29-1 and TRBJ2-3, with TRBD2 identical over 10 bases. From germline, CDR1 is SQVTM and CDR2 ANQGSEA. This CDR3 region has 15 residues. The J segment lost 6 bases and the V segment lost 7 bases, leaving 13 bases of the junction unmatched. CDR3: CSAPRPAGGPDTQYF. The CDR3 DNA sequence: TGCAGCGCACCGCGACCAGCGGGGGGGCCCGATACGCAGTATTTT.

This clonotype has a count of ten or more. One junction end does not reproduce the germline sequence, and a read error may be involved. The rearrangement uses TRBV7-7 and TRBJ2-2; D call uncertain. The V gene's germline CDR1 is SSHAT and CDR2 FNYEAQ (reference sequence). This CDR3 is 12 amino acids long. The CDR3 loop reads CASSSDTGELFF. In DNA, the CDR3 is TGTGCTAGCAGCTCTGACACCGGGGAGCTGTTTTTT.

The sample holds a few counts of this clonotype. V is TRBV12-3 or TRBV12-4 and J is TRBJ1-3, with a weak D call TRBD1 (6 bases). Trimming pared 4 bases from V and 4 bases from J, leaving 14 bases between. The CDR3 is 15 amino acids. CDR3 DNA sequence: TGTGCCAGCAGTTCACAGGGCTTGGAGGGAAACACCATATATTTT. Translated: CASSSQGLEGNTIYF.

In nucleotides, the CDR3 is TGTGCCACCAGCAGAACAGGGGGCGGACGCACAGATACGCAGTATTTT. Its translation: CATSRTGGGRTDTQYF. J is TRBJ2-3 and V is TRBV15; the match to TRBD1 covers 9 bases. Trimming removed 2 bases from V and 1 base from J; junction bases left unmatched: 4. The length of the CDR3 is 16 residues. Germline-derived CDR1 and CDR2 are LNHNV and YYDKDF (reference sequence).

A few counts support this clonotype. V usage is TRBV7-9 and J usage is TRBJ2-3; 10 positions agree with TRBD2. The germline V gene encodes CDR1 SEHNR and CDR2 FQNEAQ (reference sequence). This CDR3 is 16 amino acids long. The trim removed 1 base at V and 11 bases at J, leaving 12 bases unmatched. The CDR3 region is CASSLEPTSGAALQYF. CDR3 DNA sequence: TGTGCCAGCAGCTTAGAACCAACTAGCGGGGCTGCCCTGCAGTATTTT.

The rearrangement uses TRBV20-1 and TRBJ1-1; D ambiguous. The length of the CDR3 is 13 residues. V gave up 3 bases and J gave up 1 base, with 9 bases separating them. The germline gives CDR1 DFQATT, CDR2 SNEGSKA (reference sequence). DNA of the CDR3: TGCAGTGCTAGTGCGGACCAGAACACTGAAGCTTTCTTT. This codes for CSASADQNTEAFF.

This clonotype was picked up a small number of times. J is TRBJ1-4 and V is TRBV12-3 or TRBV12-4; D remains ambiguous. The CDR3 loop spans 14 amino acids. V lost 0 bases to trimming and J lost 5 bases, with 7 bases between them. CDR3 in DNA: TGTGCCAGCAGTTTAGCGGGCACCAATGAAAAACTGTTTTTT. As protein: CASSLAGTNEKLFF.

This chain uses TRBV6-2 or TRBV6-3 with TRBJ2-7; no definite D call. Trimming shortened V by 8 bases and J by 3 bases, and 11 bases separated the two germline ends. The germline V gene encodes CDR1 MNHEY and CDR2 SVGEGT. The CDR3 sequence is 12 residues long. CDR3 DNA: TGTGCCAGCTTTACTAAAGGCTACGAGCAGTACTTC. It specifies CASFTKGYEQYF.

The rearrangement uses TRBV5-6 and TRBJ2-7; 12 bases match TRBD2. Looked up from germline, CDR1 is SGHDT and CDR2 is YYEEEE. CDR3 length equals 17 residues. The V segment lost 1 base and the J segment 5 bases; nucleotides outside the gene matches: 10. The CDR3 region is CASSLYLAGGILDEQYF. The CDR3 nucleotides read TGTGCCAGCAGCTTGTACCTAGCGGGGGGGATCCTGGACGAGCAGTACTTC.

The V gene is TRBV6-2 or TRBV6-3, the J gene TRBJ2-2, with 9 nucleotides matching TRBD2. Germline trimming cut 8 bases from V and 3 bases from J; bases unmatched to any gene: 4. The V gene's germline CDR1 is MNHEY and CDR2 SVGEGT. This CDR3 spans 14 amino acids. The CDR3 spells CASLLAGYTGELFF. CDR3 nucleotides: TGTGCCAGCCTTCTAGCGGGGTACACCGGGGAGCTGTTTTTT.

The J gene is TRBJ2-7, the V gene TRBV27; 8 bases align to TRBD1. V trimming: 1 base; J trimming: 5 bases; junction bases outside the gene matches: 4. Germline CDR1 is MNHEY and CDR2 is SMNVEV (reference sequence). The CDR3 totals 14 residues. DNA of the CDR3: TGTGCCAGCAGTTTATGGCAGGGGGCGAACGAGCAGTACTTC. This codes for CASSLWQGANEQYF.

This clonotype was seen a handful of times. The chain links TRBV28 to TRBJ1-2, with 7 bases matching TRBD1. Losses at the gene ends were 6 bases for V and 6 bases for J; bases not matched to a gene: 19. Germline V gene lookup returns CDR1 MDHEN and CDR2 SYDVKM. The CDR3 consists of 17 residues. CDR3 sequence: CASRDRGGGFERDGYTF. The CDR3, as DNA: TGTGCCAGCAGGGACAGAGGGGGCGGATTCGAAAGGGATGGCTACACCTTC.

This clonotype was found a few times. V is TRBV7-2 and J is TRBJ2-5; D perhaps matches TRBD1 (5 bases). V dropped 5 bases and J dropped 2 bases, with 21 bases sitting between them. The V gene's germline CDR1 is SGHTA and CDR2 FQGNSA. The CDR3 has 17 residues. The chain's CDR3 is CASSLKAATDTQETQYF. The CDR3 coding sequence is TGTGCCAGCAGCCTAAAGGCGGCCACGGACACACAAGAGACCCAGTACTTC.

The chain employs TRBV29-1 and TRBJ2-6; D gene uncertain. The ends were cut back, 0 bases at V and 0 bases at J, with 18 bases in the middle. The germline V gene has CDR1 SQVTM and CDR2 ANQGSEA. There are 19 residues in the CDR3. The CDR3 spells CSVEDTPGDKSSGANVLTF. The CDR3 coding sequence is TGCAGCGTTGAAGATACTCCTGGCGATAAGAGCTCTGGGGCCAACGTCCTGACTTTC.

In its sample, this clonotype was seen a few times. The rearrangement links TRBV7-6 to TRBJ1-3; D remains ambiguous. The V end was cut by 5 bases, the J end by 4 bases, with 3 bases between. CDR1 and CDR2 (germline): SGHVS, FNYEAQ. The CDR3 is made up of 11 amino acids. CDR3 loop: CASSAGNTIYF. In DNA form, the CDR3 reads TGTGCCAGCAGCGCAGGAAACACCATATATTTT.

This clonotype has more than one count but fewer than ten. The chain joins TRBV28 to TRBJ1-1; D might be TRBD1 (6 bases). Germline V gives CDR1 MDHEN, CDR2 SYDVKM. CDR3 length: 14 residues. The V end lost 3 bases, the J end lost 1 base, and 9 bases lay between the germline ends. The DNA for the CDR3 is TGTGCCAGCAGTTTCCGACAGGCGAACACTGAAGCTTTCTTT. This translates into CASSFRQANTEAFF.